This record looks at one T cell receptor (beta chain) sequence and its context. Its matching antigen is unknown. These data are taken from a study of T cell responses to AZD1222 COVID-19 vaccine. The CDR3 sequence is 14 residues long. The V end was cut by 2 bases, the J end by 4 bases, with 11 bases between. Germline V CDR1 and CDR2: MNHNS, SASEGT. Sequencing used immunoSEQ multiplex PCR; TCRdb keeps in-frame clones, though not all of them. The data show 120,000 or so clones, about 88% seen once. Study-level points and caveats: Just a handful of people given AZD1222 tested seropositive at baseline.

The J gene is TRBJ1-2, the V gene TRBV6-1, with D possibly matching TRBD1 (5 bases). This receptor was obtained from an adult in good health. Sequences were derived from peripheral blood, sampled on day 0 of MenACWY control vaccination. CDR3 sequence (DNA): TGTGCCAGCAGTGAATATAGGGGCGGCTATGGCTACACCTTC. The encoded protein is CASSEYRGGYGYTF.